A selection of T cell receptor beta chains follows, all from one sample in a study of blood T cell repertoires in COVID-19. TCRdb's table, derived via immunoSEQ multiplex PCR, lists solely in-frame clones and lacks some. The data hold more than 350,000 clones, with around 87% observed a single time. Input material: peripheral blood. The receptors originated from a woman aged 25 to 45 with COVID-19, enrolled during active disease. CDR3s include the opening cysteine and the closing phenylalanine or tryptophan. D genes are given only for firm matches. Clone sizes are given selectively: once, few, many, or a class where the clone is expanded.

d_call	clone_size	v_call	j_call	cdr3_aa	cdr3_nt
.	.	TRBV19	TRBJ1-1	CASSTGMNTEAFF	TGTGCCAGTAGCACAGGGATGAACACTGAAGCTTTCTTT
.	.	TRBV4-1	TRBJ1-6	CASSQGDDRRPPLHF	TGCGCCAGCAGCCAAGGGGACGACAGGCGTCCACCCCTCCACTTT
.	.	TRBV6-5	TRBJ1-6	CASSPSSVLPLHF	TGTGCCAGCAGTCCCTCGTCTGTCCTACCCCTCCACTTT
.	.	TRBV24-1	TRBJ1-5	CATSETAAWEPQHF	TGTGCCACCAGTGAAACAGCGGCTTGGGAGCCCCAGCATTTT
TRBD1	once	TRBV2	TRBJ2-7	CASKTGASYEQYF	TGTGCCAGCAAAACAGGGGCCTCCTACGAGCAGTACTTC
.	.	TRBV5-4	TRBJ2-5	CASSLGQLQETQYF	TGTGCCAGCAGCTTGGGACAGCTCCAAGAGACCCAGTACTTC
TRBD1	.	TRBV5-1	TRBJ2-6	CASSLLGQRIPGANVLTF	TGCGCCAGCAGCTTGTTGGGACAGAGAATTCCCGGGGCCAACGTCCTGACTTTC
.	once	TRBV15	TRBJ2-7	CATSRQRAVGEQYF	TGTGCCACCAGCAGGCAGCGAGCAGTTGGCGAGCAGTACTTC
TRBD2	.	TRBV20-1	TRBJ2-3	CSASSTSGSSGTDTQYF	TGCAGTGCTAGTAGTACTAGCGGGAGCAGTGGCACAGATACGCAGTATTTT
.	.	TRBV5-4	TRBJ1-1	CATSRPGEHTEAFF	TGTGCCACCTCCCGACCAGGCGAGCACACTGAAGCTTTCTTT
.	.	TRBV27	TRBJ2-7	CASSLRRGPYEQYF	TGTGCCAGCAGCCTCCGCAGAGGCCCCTACGAGCAGTACTTC
.	.	TRBV4-3	TRBJ1-5	CASSQAFGTPNQPQHF	TGCGCCAGCAGCCAAGCGTTCGGGACTCCTAATCAGCCCCAGCATTTT
.	.	TRBV7-2	TRBJ1-1	CASSLTEMNTEAFF	TGTGCCAGCAGCTTAACAGAAATGAACACTGAAGCTTTCTTT
TRBD1	.	TRBV5-6	TRBJ1-4	CASSPGTGIGLNEKLFF	TGTGCCAGCAGCCCCGGGACAGGAATTGGCCTGAACGAAAAACTGTTTTTT
.	.	TRBV28	TRBJ1-4	CASSSTGLATNEKLFF	TGTGCCAGCAGCTCAACAGGGTTGGCGACTAATGAAAAACTGTTTTTT
TRBD1	.	TRBV27	TRBJ1-2	CASSSSGQIYGYTF	TGTGCCAGCAGTTCATCGGGACAGATATATGGCTACACCTTC
.	.	TRBV28	TRBJ2-7	CASTSATGFEQYF	TGTGCCAGCACCAGCGCTACAGGGTTCGAGCAGTACTTC
.	.	TRBV6-4	TRBJ2-5	CASNLRKDYLGETQYF	TGTGCCAGCAACCTCCGGAAGGACTACTTGGGAGAGACCCAGTACTTC
.	.	TRBV27	TRBJ2-3	CASSLFTNALSQYF	TGTGCCAGCAGTTTGTTTACTAACGCTCTATCGCAGTATTTT
.	once	TRBV21-1	TRBJ2-7	CASSKDRGRNEQYF	TGTGCCAGCAGCAAAGACAGGGGGCGGAACGAGCAGTACTTC
.	.	TRBV6-5	TRBJ1-2	CASSYSAANYGYTF	TGTGCCAGCAGTTACTCCGCGGCCAACTATGGCTACACCTTC
TRBD2	.	TRBV9	TRBJ2-1	CASSPMVAGVGEQFF	TGTGCCAGCAGCCCCATGGTAGCGGGAGTGGGTGAGCAGTTCTTC
.	once	TRBV7-8	TRBJ1-5	CASSVQYSNQPQHF	TGTGCCAGCAGCGTCCAGTACAGCAATCAGCCCCAGCATTTT
TRBD1	.	TRBV6-6	TRBJ1-5	CASSRTGINQPQHF	TGTGCCAGCAGTCGGACAGGGATCAATCAGCCCCAGCATTTT
.	.	TRBV5-4	TRBJ2-1	CASSSPQYNEQFF	TGTGCCAGCAGCTCACCACAGTACAATGAGCAGTTCTTC
TRBD2	once	TRBV24-1	TRBJ2-3	CATSDLPSGSGDTQYF	TGTGCCACCAGTGATCTCCCTAGCGGGAGTGGAGATACGCAGTATTTT
TRBD2	.	TRBV13	TRBJ2-3	CASSDRTRTTDTQYF	TGTGCCAGCAGCGACCGGACTAGGACCACAGATACGCAGTATTTT
.	.	TRBV14	TRBJ2-4	CASSQDQGQNIQYF	TGTGCCAGCAGCCAAGACCAGGGGCAAAACATTCAGTACTTC
TRBD2	.	TRBV10-1	TRBJ2-7	CASRGLDHEQYF	TGCGCCAGCAGAGGACTAGACCACGAGCAGTACTTC
.	.	TRBV5-4	TRBJ2-3	CASSLGVTDQDTQYF	TGTGCCAGCAGCTTGGGTGTAACAGACCAAGATACGCAGTATTTT
.	.	TRBV5-1	TRBJ2-7	CASSNSGPYEQYF	TGCGCCAGCAGCAACAGCGGGCCCTACGAGCAGTACTTC
TRBD1	.	TRBV5-4	TRBJ1-5	CASSYIRTGLNQPQHF	TGTGCCAGCAGCTATATACGGACAGGGTTAAATCAGCCCCAGCATTTT
.	.	TRBV4-3	TRBJ2-1	CASSQDWGVEQFF	TGCGCCAGCAGCCAAGATTGGGGGGTCGAGCAGTTCTTC
TRBD1	.	TRBV2	TRBJ2-7	CASSWTGGSYEQYF	TGTGCCAGCTCCTGGACAGGGGGTTCCTACGAGCAGTACTTC
.	.	TRBV2	TRBJ2-5	CASRREKSETQYF	TGTGCCAGCAGGAGGGAGAAGTCAGAGACCCAGTACTTC
TRBD1	.	TRBV5-1	TRBJ2-2	CASSPGQGARTGELFF	TGCGCCAGCAGCCCAGGACAGGGGGCGCGCACCGGGGAGCTGTTTTTT
.	.	TRBV9	TRBJ2-7	CASSDGDFSEQYF	TGTGCCAGCAGCGATGGGGACTTCTCCGAGCAGTACTTC
.	.	TRBV25-1	TRBJ2-5	CASSESASRETQYF	TGTGCCAGCAGTGAGTCGGCTAGCAGGGAGACCCAGTACTTC
.	.	TRBV19	TRBJ2-7	CASSPWDTELSEQYF	TGTGCCAGTAGTCCCTGGGACACAGAACTCTCCGAGCAGTACTTC
TRBD1	few	TRBV5-1	TRBJ1-6	CASSLGDRNSPLHF	TGCGCCAGCAGCTTGGGGGACAGGAATTCACCCCTCCACTTT
TRBD2	.	TRBV7-3	TRBJ2-7	CASSAGLAGVDEQYF	TGTGCCAGCAGCGCGGGACTAGCGGGAGTCGACGAGCAGTACTTC
.	few	TRBV20-1	TRBJ2-7	CSARDQLGQYF	TGCAGTGCTAGAGATCAGCTAGGTCAGTACTTC
.	.	TRBV28	TRBJ1-2	CASSHLYGYTF	TGTGCCAGCAGCCACCTATATGGCTACACCTTC
TRBD2	once	TRBV20-1	TRBJ2-7	CSASRLAGLYEQYF	TGCAGTGCTAGTAGGCTAGCGGGCCTGTACGAGCAGTACTTC
TRBD2	.	TRBV9	TRBJ2-1	CASSVGSGRVYNEQFF	TGTGCCAGCAGCGTAGGCAGCGGGAGGGTTTACAATGAGCAGTTCTTC
TRBD1	.	TRBV28	TRBJ1-4	CASSLPRGRDVTNEKLFF	TGTGCCAGCAGTTTACCTAGGGGGCGGGATGTCACTAATGAAAAACTGTTTTTT
.	.	TRBV24-1	TRBJ2-2	CATSGRAYGELFF	TGTGCCACCAGCGGCAGGGCATACGGGGAGCTGTTTTTT
TRBD2	once	TRBV27	TRBJ2-7	CASSTVAGWRVEQYF	TGTGCCAGCAGTACGGTAGCGGGCTGGAGGGTCGAGCAGTACTTC
TRBD2	once	TRBV2	TRBJ2-1	CASSLLAGVGYNEQFF	TGTGCCAGCAGTCTACTAGCGGGAGTAGGCTACAATGAGCAGTTCTTC
.	.	TRBV6-2/TRBV6-3	TRBJ2-1	CASSYSLLGNEQFF	TGTGCCAGCAGTTACTCACTACTAGGGAATGAGCAGTTCTTC
.	.	TRBV12-3/TRBV12-4	TRBJ1-5	CASLAGGNQPQHF	TGTGCCAGCTTAGCAGGGGGCAATCAGCCCCAGCATTTT